Listed here are 20 T cell receptor beta chains from one sample, sequenced in a study of shared clonotypes between healthy human individuals. Using immunoSEQ multiplex PCR, the repertoire was profiled, and TCRdb retains in-frame clones only, with some absent. The top ten clones hold under 0.15% of a sample with about 2 million clones, approximately 95% of them seen once. Sequencing used naive CD4+ T cells sorted from blood. Documented subset: CD45RA+ positively selected. The receptors stem from a man aged 18 to 35 in good health.

The chain links TRBV7-2 to TRBJ1-1; perhaps TRBD1 as D (5 bases). Germline CDR1 reads SGHTA; CDR2 reads FQGNSA. Trimming removed 7 bases at V and 4 bases at J, with 16 bases between. This CDR3 region has 14 residues. For the CDR3, the DNA is TGTGCCAGCACGGGGGATGCGGGACGCACTGAAGCTTTCTTT. It yields the protein CASTGDAGRTEAFF.

This chain uses TRBV4-1 with TRBJ2-1; 11 nucleotides line up with TRBD2. The trim removed 4 bases at V and 1 base at J, leaving 6 bases unmatched. Looked up from germline, CDR1 is MGHRA and CDR2 is YSYEKL. The CDR3 totals 17 residues. CDR3 sequence: CASSLNLAGGSYNEQFF. The CDR3 DNA sequence: TGCGCCAGCAGCCTCAACTTAGCGGGAGGGTCCTACAATGAGCAGTTCTTC.

The chain recombines TRBV2 with TRBJ1-2; D possibly corresponds to TRBD1 (5 bases). Germline assignment: CDR1 SNHLY and CDR2 FYNNEI. V shed 8 bases and J shed 11 bases, with 18 bases lying between them. The CDR3 is 12 amino acids. For the CDR3, the DNA is TGTGCCAGCTTCCGGGACGCTATGGGGTACACCTTC. Translated: CASFRDAMGYTF. Supplemented by reference TRBV2 and TRBJ1-2, the full variable domain reads EPEVTQTPSHQVTQMGQEVILRCVPISNHLYFYWYRQILGQKVEFLVSFYNNEISEKSEIFDDQFSVERPDGSNFTLKIRSTKLEDSAMYFCASFRDAMGYTFGSGTRLTVV.

This clone came up once. One junction end does not reproduce the germline sequence, and a read error may be involved. This rearrangement joins TRBV12-5 to TRBJ2-3; the match to TRBD1 covers 11 bases. Germline V CDR1 and CDR2: LGHNT, FRNRAP. The CDR3 spans 14 residues. This chain's CDR3 is CASGRTGGTDMQYF. The CDR3 DNA reads TGTGCTAGTGGCAGGACAGGGGGCACAGATATGCAGTATTTT.

With respect to this clone: This sample also contains other DNA sequences that code for the same CDR3. The rearrangement joins TRBV6-6 to TRBJ1-5; TRBD1 is a possible D gene (5 bases). This CDR3 is built from 14 residues. Per germline, CDR1 MNHNY and CDR2 SVGAGI (reference sequence). V was pared by 0 bases and J by 4 bases, with 7 bases between. The CDR3 sequence: CASSYSGGNQPQHF. DNA of the CDR3: TGTGCCAGCAGTTACTCGGGGGGAAATCAGCCCCAGCATTTT.

The chain employs TRBV19 and TRBJ2-1; 10 bases align to TRBD2. V lost 5 bases and J lost 3; bases outside the gene matches: 4. Germline values: CDR1 LNHDA, CDR2 SQIVND (reference sequence). The length of the CDR3 is 15 residues. CDR3 sequence: CASSSQRGGYNEQFF. For the CDR3, the DNA is TGTGCCAGTAGTTCACAGCGGGGGGGCTACAATGAGCAGTTCTTC.

This chain joins TRBV7-9 and TRBJ1-2, with 7 bases fitting TRBD1. The ends lost 11 bases at V and 7 bases at J; junction bases unmatched: 7. The CDR3 has 11 amino acids. Per the germline V gene, CDR1 is SEHNR and CDR2 is FQNEAQ (reference sequence). The CDR3 region has the DNA TGTGCCTCAGGACAGGTGTTTGGCTACACCTTC. Amino acids: CASGQVFGYTF. The entire variable domain, with the rest obtained from reference TRBV7-9 and TRBJ1-2, is as follows: DTGVSQNPRHKITKRGQNVTFRCDPISEHNRLYWYRQTLGQGPEFLTYFQNEAQLEKSRLLSDRFSAERPKGSFSTLEIQRTEQGDSAMYLCASGQVFGYTFGSGTRLTVV.

This clone was found once. The CDR3 sequence is CAWSATENQPQHF. In nucleotides, the CDR3 is TGTGCCTGGAGTGCGACAGAAAATCAGCCCCAGCATTTT. This chain links TRBV30 with TRBJ1-5, with D possibly TRBD1 on 5 matching bases. The CDR3 runs 13 residues. The germline gives CDR1 GTSNPN, CDR2 SVGIG (reference sequence). V was clipped by 1 base and J by 4 bases, with 8 bases between them.

V gene TRBV11-2 combines with J gene TRBJ2-7, with D tentatively TRBD1 (5 bases). Germline lookup yields CDR1 SGHAT and CDR2 FQNNGV. Between the trimmed V and J ends, which lost 0 bases and 5 bases, there was a span of 14 bases. The CDR3 runs 15 residues. CDR3 in amino acids: CASSLDSGLGNEQYF. The CDR3 bases are TGTGCCAGCAGCTTAGATTCAGGGCTAGGCAACGAGCAGTACTTC.

This chain links TRBV18 with TRBJ1-6, with 12 bases aligning to TRBD1. The length of the CDR3 is 16 residues. Per the germline V gene, CDR1 is KGHSH and CDR2 is LQKENI. Germline trimming cut 6 bases from V and 7 bases from J; bases unmatched to any gene: 7. DNA of the CDR3: TGTGCCAGCTCCCACCGGGACAGGGGGCCAAATTCACCCCTCCACTTT. Residues: CASSHRDRGPNSPLHF.

This sequence joins TRBV5-1 and TRBJ2-3; D unclear. V was clipped by 1 base and J by 2 bases, with 11 bases between them. The CDR3 is 15 amino acids. CDR1 is SGHRS, CDR2 YFSETQ, per germline. The CDR3 is CASSLTSSPTDTQYF. The CDR3 DNA follows: TGCGCCAGCAGCTTGACTTCCAGCCCCACAGATACGCAGTATTTT.

This sequence joins TRBV27 and TRBJ1-1; D uncertain. Trimming stripped 4 bases from V and 2 bases from J, with 20 bases between. Germline values: CDR1 MNHEY, CDR2 SMNVEV (reference sequence). The CDR3 has 17 amino acids. CDR3 sequence (DNA): TGTGCCAGCAGTTCACAAATTTGGGAGCAAACTAACACTGAAGCTTTCTTT. Its protein is CASSSQIWEQTNTEAFF.

Turning to this clone: The same CDR3 can be traced to other DNA sequences in this sample. The V call is TRBV7-2, the J call TRBJ1-6; D is unclear. V was clipped by 4 bases and J by 8 bases, with 6 bases between them. Per the germline V gene, CDR1 is SGHTA and CDR2 is FQGNSA. The CDR3 is 12 amino acids. The CDR3, as DNA: TGTGCCAGCAGCTCCGGGTATTCACCCCTCCACTTT. It is translated as CASSSGYSPLHF.

This clone occurred once. The rearrangement joins TRBV20-1 to TRBJ2-7, with 8 positions matching TRBD2. The V gene's germline CDR1 is DFQATT and CDR2 SNEGSKA (reference sequence). Unmatched junction bases numbered 4, after V lost 8 bases and J lost 4 bases. The CDR3 has 11 amino acids. The CDR3 coding sequence is TGCAGTAGCGGGGGCCCTTACGAGCAGTACTTC. Amino acid sequence: CSSGGPYEQYF.

J is TRBJ1-4 and V is TRBV5-1; TRBD1 might be the D (6 bases). The V end lost 0 bases, the J end lost 4 bases, and 13 bases lay between the germline ends. The germline V gene has CDR1 SGHRS and CDR2 YFSETQ. This CDR3 has 16 amino acids. In DNA, the CDR3 is TGCGCCAGCAGCTTGGTCAGGGGTGGAAGTAATGAAAAACTGTTTTTT. It translates to CASSLVRGGSNEKLFF.

The chain combines TRBV7-2 with TRBJ1-2; perhaps TRBD1 as D (6 bases). This CDR3 spans 13 amino acids. Trimming removed 5 bases from V and 6 bases from J, with 13 bases in between. The germline V gene encodes CDR1 SGHTA and CDR2 FQGNSA. The CDR3 DNA sequence: TGTGCCAGCAGCCTAACAGGGACGGATGGCTACACCTTC. This codes for CASSLTGTDGYTF.

Written as DNA, the CDR3 is TGTGCCAGCAGCTACCGGGACAGGGCTACTGGCTACACCTTC. It is translated as CASSYRDRATGYTF. V usage is TRBV28 and J usage is TRBJ1-2; TRBD1 aligns across 9 bases. Germline assignment: CDR1 MDHEN and CDR2 SYDVKM. The CDR3 runs 14 residues. The J segment lost 7 bases and the V segment lost 6 bases, leaving 9 bases of the junction unmatched.

The chain links TRBV25-1 to TRBJ1-1; D remains ambiguous. Germline lookup yields CDR1 MGHDK and CDR2 SYGVNS. V lost 1 base and J 1 base, leaving 4 bases between the germline ends. The CDR3 has 13 residues. The CDR3 sequence: CASSEWRNTEAFF. In nucleotides, the CDR3 is TGTGCCAGCAGTGAATGGCGGAACACTGAAGCTTTCTTT.

The J gene is TRBJ2-5, the V gene TRBV6-1; D remains unclear. The ends were cut back, 1 base at V and 3 bases at J, with 12 bases in the middle. In germline, CDR1 is MNHNS, CDR2 SASEGT. The CDR3 loop spans 15 amino acids. The CDR3 protein is CASSEGYSLKETQYF. The CDR3 DNA is TGTGCCAGCAGTGAAGGGTACTCATTAAAAGAGACCCAGTACTTC.

The gene calls are TRBV30 and TRBJ1-4, with D possibly being TRBD1 (5 bases). The CDR3 totals 13 residues. Germline values: CDR1 GTSNPN, CDR2 SVGIG (reference sequence). Between the trimmed V and J ends, which lost 7 bases and 8 bases, there was a span of 17 bases. The chain's CDR3 is CAFTGTPGEKLFF. The DNA of the CDR3 is TGTGCCTTTACCGGGACCCCTGGAGAAAAACTGTTTTTT. The full variable domain, its missing parts supplied by reference TRBV30 and TRBJ1-4, is SQTIHQWPATLVQPVGSPLSLECTVEGTSNPNLYWYRQAAGRGLQLLFYSVGIGQISSEVPQNLSASRPQDRQFILSSKKLLLSDSGFYLCAFTGTPGEKLFFGSGTQLSVL.